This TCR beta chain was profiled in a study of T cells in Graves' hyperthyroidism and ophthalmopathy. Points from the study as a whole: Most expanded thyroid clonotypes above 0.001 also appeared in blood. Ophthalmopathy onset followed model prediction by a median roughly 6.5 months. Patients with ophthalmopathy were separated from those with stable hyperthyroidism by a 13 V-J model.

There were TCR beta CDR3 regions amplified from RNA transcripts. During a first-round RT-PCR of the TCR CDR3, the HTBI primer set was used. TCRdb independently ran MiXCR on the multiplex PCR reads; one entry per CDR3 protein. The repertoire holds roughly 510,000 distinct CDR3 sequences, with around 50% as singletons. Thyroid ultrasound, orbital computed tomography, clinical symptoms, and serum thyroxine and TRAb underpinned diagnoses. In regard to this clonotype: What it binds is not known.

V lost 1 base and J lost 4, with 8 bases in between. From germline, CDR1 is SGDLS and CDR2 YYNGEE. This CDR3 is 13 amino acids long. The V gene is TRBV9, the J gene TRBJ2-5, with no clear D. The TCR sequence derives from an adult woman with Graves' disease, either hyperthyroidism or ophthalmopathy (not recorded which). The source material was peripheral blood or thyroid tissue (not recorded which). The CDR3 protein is CASSVQGIETQYF. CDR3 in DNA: TGTGCCAGCAGCGTACAAGGGATAGAGACCCAGTACTTC.